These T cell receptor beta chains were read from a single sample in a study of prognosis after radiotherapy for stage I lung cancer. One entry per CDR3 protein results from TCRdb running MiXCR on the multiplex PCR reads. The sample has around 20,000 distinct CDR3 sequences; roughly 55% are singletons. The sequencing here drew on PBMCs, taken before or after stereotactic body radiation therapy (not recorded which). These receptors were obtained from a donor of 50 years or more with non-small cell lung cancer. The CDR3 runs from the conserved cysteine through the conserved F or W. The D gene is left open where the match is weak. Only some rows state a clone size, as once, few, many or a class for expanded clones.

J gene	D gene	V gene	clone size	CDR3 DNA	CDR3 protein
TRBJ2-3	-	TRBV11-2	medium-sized	TGTGCCAGCAGCTTGCGGAGATCGAGGACAGATACGCAGTATTTT	CASSLRRSRTDTQYF
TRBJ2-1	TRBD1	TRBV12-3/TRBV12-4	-	TGTGCCAGCAGTTCTCACCAGGGGGTTGAGCAGTTCTTC	CASSSHQGVEQFF
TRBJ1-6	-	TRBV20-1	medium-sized	TGCAGTGCTAGAGATTCGGGGAGCTCCTATAATTCACCCCTCCACTTT	CSARDSGSSYNSPLHF
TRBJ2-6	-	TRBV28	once	TGTGCCAGCAGTGGGGGGTGCTCTGGGGCCAACGTCCTTACTTTC	CASSGGCSGANVLTF
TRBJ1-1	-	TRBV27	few	TGTGCCAGCAGTTTATCCACACACAGGGACCGAAACACTGAAGCTTTCTTT	CASSLSTHRDRNTEAFF
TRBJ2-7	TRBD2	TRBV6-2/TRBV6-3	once	TGTGCCAGCAGTGAGGGACCAGCGGGAGTGCCCTACGATCAGTACTTC	CASSEGPAGVPYDQYF
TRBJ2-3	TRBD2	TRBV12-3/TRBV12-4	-	TGTGCCAGCAGAGATAGCGGGTTGACAGATACGCAGTATTTT	CASRDSGLTDTQYF
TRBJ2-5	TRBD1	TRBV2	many	TGTGCCAGCAGACCGACAGGGGGGCGATTGGCAGAGACCCAGTACTTC	CASRPTGGRLAETQYF
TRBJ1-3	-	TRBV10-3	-	TGTGCCATCAGTGAATTTCCGGCGACTGATGTAAACACCATATATTTT	CAISEFPATDVNTIYF
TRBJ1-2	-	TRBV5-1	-	TGCGCCAGCAGCTTGCTCCAGTGCAGCTATGGCTACACCTTC	CASSLLQCSYGYTF
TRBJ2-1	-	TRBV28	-	TGTGCCAGTACCCCAGGGGTCAGTACCCGCTACTACAATGAGCAGTTCTTC	CASTPGVSTRYYNEQFF
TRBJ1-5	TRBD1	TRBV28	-	TGTGCCAGCAGTGAAGCAGGGGGTGGCAATCAGCCCCAGCATTTT	CASSEAGGGNQPQHF
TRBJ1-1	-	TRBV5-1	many	TGCGCCAGCAGCTTGGGCCACGGGGGGAGCACTGAAGCTTTCTTT	CASSLGHGGSTEAFF
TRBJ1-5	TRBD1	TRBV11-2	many	TGTGCCAGCAGCCGGGACAGTAATCAGCCCCAGCATTTT	CASSRDSNQPQHF
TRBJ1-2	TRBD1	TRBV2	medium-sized	TGTGCCAGCAATCGGGACAGTTCTAACTATGGCTACACCTTC	CASNRDSSNYGYTF
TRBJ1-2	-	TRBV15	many	TGTGCCACCAGCTCTGACCCTCCACCCTCTGACTATGGCTACACCTTC	CATSSDPPPSDYGYTF
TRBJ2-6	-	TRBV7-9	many	TGTGCCAGCCTCCTCTCTGGGGCCAACGTCCTGACTTTC	CASLLSGANVLTF
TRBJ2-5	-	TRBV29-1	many	TGCAGCGTTGAAGATGGGCGGGGCCGGCAAGAGACCCAGTACTTC	CSVEDGRGRQETQYF
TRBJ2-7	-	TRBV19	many	TGTGCCAGTAGCCACCGAACTGCCGGGGGCTCCTACGAGCAGTACTTC	CASSHRTAGGSYEQYF
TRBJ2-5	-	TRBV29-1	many	TGCAGCGTCAAGACAGATCAAGAGACCCAGTACTTC	CSVKTDQETQYF
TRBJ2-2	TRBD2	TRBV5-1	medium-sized	TGCGCCACTGAGGACGGGAGCGGGGCCGGGGAGCTGTTTTTT	CATEDGSGAGELFF
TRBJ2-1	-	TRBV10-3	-	TGTGCCATCGGGGTGACATCCTACAATGAGCAGTTCTTC	CAIGVTSYNEQFF
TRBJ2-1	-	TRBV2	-	TGTGCCAGCAGTGGGGGACTGTGGAACAATGAGCAGTCCTTC	CASSGGLWNNEQSF
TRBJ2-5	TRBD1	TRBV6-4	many	TGTGCCAGCAGTGAAGGAAGTGGGACAGGGGTAGAGACCCAGTACTTC	CASSEGSGTGVETQYF
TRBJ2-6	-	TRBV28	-	TGTGCCAGCATTTTATCGGGCTCTGGGACCAACGTCCTGACTTTC	CASILSGSGTNVLTF
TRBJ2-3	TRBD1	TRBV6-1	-	TGTGCCAGCAGTCTACAGGGGCTGGGCACAGATACGCAGTATTTT	CASSLQGLGTDTQYF
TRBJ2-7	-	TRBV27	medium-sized	TGTGCCAGCAGCCTCTACAACGCTAACTACGAGCAGTACTTC	CASSLYNANYEQYF
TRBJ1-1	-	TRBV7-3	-	TGTGCCAGCAGTCCTATTTTGGGGAACACTGAAGCTTTCTTT	CASSPILGNTEAFF
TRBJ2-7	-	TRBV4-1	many	TGCGCCAGCAGCCGAGGGGGGCCCGCGGCCCTCGAGCAGTACTTC	CASSRGGPAALEQYF